This record concerns one T cell receptor (beta chain) sequence. Its cognate antigen is unknown. The PCR made use of 60 Vbeta and 13 Jbeta primers. Method: immunoSEQ multiplex PCR; TCRdb's copy keeps in-frame clones and lacks some. The table lists fewer than 350,000 clones, about 90% of them singletons. This sample is part of a study of cytomegalovirus exposure and HLA in healthy donors. About the study: Approximately 77 million unique TCRs from HLA-typed donors were held in an early release of data. Study-level points and caveats: Three chains tied to CMV proved CMV antigen-specific in vitro. The study reported that TCR beta sequences accurately predicted HLA-A and HLA-B alleles in most subjects. Some V segments, including TRBV6-2 and TRBV6-3, were excluded as indistinguishable.

Germline CDR1 reads MNHEY; CDR2 reads SMNVEV (reference sequence). V lost 6 bases and J lost 2; bases outside the gene matches: 23. The CDR3 is 20 amino acids. The chain recombines TRBV27 with TRBJ2-7; 9 nucleotides agree with TRBD2. Material: PBMCs. The sequence was collected from a woman between 18 and 29 years old in good health and CMV-seronegative. CDR3 residues: CASSRERGPASGVPTYEQYF. The DNA of the CDR3 is TGTGCCAGCAGCCGAGAGAGGGGGCCGGCTAGCGGGGTCCCAACCTACGAGCAGTACTTC.